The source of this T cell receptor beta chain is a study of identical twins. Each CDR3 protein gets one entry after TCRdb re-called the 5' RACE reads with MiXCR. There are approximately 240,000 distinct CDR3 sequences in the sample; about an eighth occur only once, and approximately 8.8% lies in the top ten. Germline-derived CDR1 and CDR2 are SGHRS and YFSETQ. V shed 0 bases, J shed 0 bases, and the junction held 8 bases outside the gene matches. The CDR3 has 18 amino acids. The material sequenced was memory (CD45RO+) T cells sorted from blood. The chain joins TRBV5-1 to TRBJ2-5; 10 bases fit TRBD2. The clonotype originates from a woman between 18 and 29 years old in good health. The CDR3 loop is CASSLVGSGRTYQETQYF. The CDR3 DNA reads TGCGCCAGCAGCTTGGTTGGTAGCGGGAGGACGTACCAAGAGACCCAGTACTTC.